Below are 27 T cell receptor beta chains sequenced from a single sample in a study of T cell repertoires in cytomegalovirus infection. Their target antigens are unknown. TCRdb itself ran the reads through MiXCR, one entry per CDR3 protein. The table lists 40,000 to 55,000 distinct CDR3 sequences, about a fifth of them singletons, with approximately 90% in the top ten. The sample in question was CD8+ T cells from cultured PBMCs, obtained from culture after CMV antigen stimulation. The receptors here all came from a human donor in good health (CMV status not recorded). Some clones in this sample may be carry-over from other donors' samples.

V gene TRBV4-1 combines with J gene TRBJ2-5; TRBD2 might be the D (6 bases). There are 14 residues in the CDR3. V lost 1 base and J 2 bases, leaving 8 bases between the germline ends. Germline CDR1 MGHRA, CDR2 YSYEKL. The DNA of the CDR3 is TGCGCCAGCAGCCAAGTTGGGGGGCAAGAGACCCAGTACTTC. This encodes CASSQVGGQETQYF.

V is TRBV9 and J is TRBJ2-1; D is uncertain. The CDR3 loop spans 14 amino acids. Trimming stripped 0 bases from V and 4 bases from J, with 8 bases between. The germline CDR1 and CDR2 sequences are SGDLS and YYNGEE. The CDR3 sequence: CASSVEKGYNEQFF. CDR3 nucleotides: TGTGCCAGCAGCGTAGAGAAAGGGTACAATGAGCAGTTCTTC.

There are many counts of this clonotype. This chain uses TRBV10-3 with TRBJ2-1; possible D gene TRBD2, 6 bases. Germline V gene sequence: CDR1 ENHRY, CDR2 SYGVKD. Between the trimmed V and J ends, which lost 3 bases and 2 bases, there was a span of 20 bases. The CDR3 contains 18 residues. The CDR3 sequence is CAISEVGDGSGPYNEQFF. CDR3 in DNA: TGTGCCATCAGTGAAGTCGGGGACGGGAGTGGGCCCTACAATGAGCAGTTCTTC.

This clonotype turned up a few times. The rearrangement links TRBV7-2 to TRBJ2-7; D possibly matches TRBD1 or TRBD2 (5 bases each). Trimming stripped 1 base from V and 2 bases from J, with 12 bases between. The CDR3 runs to 15 residues. Germline CDR1 is SGHTA and CDR2 is FQGNSA. The CDR3 DNA is TGTGCCAGCAGCTTAGTTGAAGGGGACGCCTACGAGCAGTACTTC. Protein: CASSLVEGDAYEQYF.

This sequence joins TRBV6-6 and TRBJ1-1; no firm D call. The length of the CDR3 is 12 residues. Germline-derived CDR1 and CDR2 are MNHNY and SVGAGI (reference sequence). V shed 5 bases and J shed 11 bases, with 15 bases lying between them. The DNA for the CDR3 is TGTGCCAGCAGTCATGGCCCATTGGAGGCTTTCTTT. This codes for CASSHGPLEAFF.

The CDR3 here is CASSPTGTGAMGYTF. The CDR3 bases are TGTGCCAGCAGCCCTACCGGGACAGGGGCTATGGGCTACACCTTC. This chain connects TRBV7-3 to TRBJ1-2; TRBD1 aligns across 10 bases. V dropped 5 bases and J dropped 8; count of bases not matched to a gene: 11. The CDR3 runs 15 residues. CDR1 is SGHTA, CDR2 FQGTGA, per germline.

The table lists this clonotype with a few counts. This chain links TRBV6-5 with TRBJ2-5; TRBD1 might be the D (5 bases). The CDR3 runs 13 residues. Trimming shortened V by 6 bases and J by 2 bases, and 10 bases separated the two germline ends. Germline V lookup: CDR1 MNHEY, CDR2 SVGAGI. As DNA, the CDR3 is TGTGCCAGCAGCCAAGACAGTCAAGAGACCCAGTACTTC. It codes for CASSQDSQETQYF.

This clonotype occurred a few times. This chain connects TRBV6-2 or TRBV6-3 to TRBJ1-5; D not resolved. The CDR3 has 14 amino acids. V lost 2 bases, J lost 0 bases, and 5 bases lay in between. Germline CDR1 reads MNHEY; CDR2 reads SVGEGT. The CDR3 here is CASSYAGSNQPQHF. The DNA for the CDR3 is TGTGCCAGCAGTTACGCCGGTAGCAATCAGCCCCAGCATTTT.

The table lists this clonotype with a few counts. The rearrangement joins TRBV20-1 to TRBJ2-3, with 8 bases matching TRBD2. The CDR3 extends over 14 amino acids. J was trimmed by 2 bases and V by 5 bases; bases with no gene match: 6. Germline values: CDR1 DFQATT, CDR2 SNEGSKA (reference sequence). The CDR3 nucleotides are TGCAGTGCTGAACTAGCGGAATCCACAGATACGCAGTATTTT. Translation gives CSAELAESTDTQYF.

This clonotype was counted a few times. The V call is TRBV7-2, the J call TRBJ1-2; D unresolved. Germline lookup yields CDR1 SGHTA and CDR2 FQGNSA. The CDR3 contains 13 residues. V was pared by 2 bases and J by 2 bases, with 6 bases between. The CDR3 protein is CASSLPGNYGYTF. The CDR3 bases are TGTGCCAGCAGCTTACCGGGGAACTATGGCTACACCTTC.

This clonotype was observed a handful of times. V gene TRBV28 combines with J gene TRBJ2-5; 9 bases fit TRBD2. This CDR3 region has 14 residues. J gave up 4 bases and V 6 bases, and 6 bases lay outside the gene matches. Germline V CDR1 and CDR2: MDHEN, SYDVKM. CDR3 DNA sequence: TGTGCCAGCAGCTTAGCGGGAGCGAGAGAGACCCAGTACTTC. Its protein product is CASSLAGARETQYF.

This CDR3 is CASSLGQGLYGYTF. In DNA form, the CDR3 reads TGTGCCAGCAGCCTGGGACAGGGTCTCTATGGCTACACCTTC. This chain connects TRBV5-4 to TRBJ1-2; the match to TRBD1 covers 9 bases. This CDR3 region has 14 residues. CDR1 and CDR2 from the germline V gene are SGHNT and YYREEE (reference sequence). After removal of 4 bases from V and 4 bases from J, the junction contained 5 bases not matched to a gene.

The rearrangement uses TRBV7-9 and TRBJ1-3, with 9 bases fitting TRBD1. V shed 4 bases, J shed 0 bases, and the junction held 13 bases outside the gene matches. The germline V gene encodes CDR1 SEHNR and CDR2 FQNEAQ (reference sequence). The CDR3 runs to 19 residues. The CDR3 DNA is TGTGCCAGCAGCTCCGAAACGGGACAGGGTCTAACCTCTGGAAACACCATATATTTT. This gives the protein CASSSETGQGLTSGNTIYF.

Only a few counts were recorded for this clonotype. The chain employs TRBV9 and TRBJ2-7; either TRBD1 or TRBD2 may fit D (5 bases each). Trimming took off 0 bases at V and 2 bases at J, with 12 bases between the two ends. From germline, CDR1 is SGDLS and CDR2 YYNGEE. The CDR3 spans 15 residues. The CDR3 bases are TGTGCCAGCAGCGTAGCCGGGGCGAACGCCTACGAGCAGTACTTC. It translates to CASSVAGANAYEQYF.

This clonotype was seen only a few times. The conserved closing phenylalanine or tryptophan is absent in this CDR3, likely reflecting a read error. This chain links TRBV12-3 or TRBV12-4 with TRBJ2-7; D ambiguous. Trimming removed 8 bases from V and 6 bases from J, with 26 bases in between. There are 16 residues in the CDR3. CDR3 nucleotide sequence: TGTGCCAGCCGAGTTACGGTGGCGGACGGACGTCCCGAGCAGTACATC. It translates to CASRVTVADGRPEQYI.

The chain recombines TRBV20-1 with TRBJ2-7; 7 nucleotides agree with TRBD2. The germline V gene has CDR1 DFQATT and CDR2 SNEGSKA (reference sequence). V shed 1 base and J 2 bases; nucleotides not matched to a gene: 8. The CDR3 extends over 15 amino acids. CDR3 coding DNA: TGCAGTGCTAGAGGTCCGGCTAGCGGTACCTACGAGCAGTACTTC. Encoded protein: CSARGPASGTYEQYF.

V is TRBV11-3 and J is TRBJ2-5; D unclear. The CDR3 extends over 13 amino acids. In germline, CDR1 is SGHNT, CDR2 YENEEA. Trimming took off 3 bases at V and 6 bases at J, with 11 bases between the two ends. The CDR3 region is CASSFNTVKTQYF. In DNA, the CDR3 is TGTGCCAGCAGCTTCAACACGGTAAAGACCCAGTACTTC.

This clonotype was seen only a few times. The V and J genes are TRBV7-9 and TRBJ1-6, with 10 nucleotides matching TRBD1. CDR3 length equals 13 residues. Germline V gene sequence: CDR1 SEHNR, CDR2 FQNEAQ (reference sequence). Trimming removed 4 bases from V and 10 bases from J; junction bases left unmatched: 1. The CDR3: CASSWDRGSPLHF. CDR3 DNA sequence: TGTGCCAGCAGCTGGGACAGGGGCTCACCCCTCCACTTT.

The J gene is TRBJ1-5, the V gene TRBV5-6; D gene unclear. Germline values: CDR1 SGHDT, CDR2 YYEEEE. The CDR3 has 13 amino acids. The germline V and J ends were trimmed by 3 bases and 6 bases, with 10 bases remaining between them. CDR3 in DNA: TGTGCCAGCAGCTCCTCTGCGGGTCAGCCCCAGCATTTT. It codes for CASSSSAGQPQHF.

This clonotype has at least ten counts. V is TRBV12-3 or TRBV12-4 and J is TRBJ2-1, with 8 bases identical to TRBD2. Losses at the gene ends were 5 bases for V and 10 bases for J; bases not matched to a gene: 10. This CDR3 has 14 amino acids. The CDR3 sequence: CASSPGLGLNEQFF. Here the CDR3 DNA reads TGTGCCAGCAGTCCGGGACTAGGACTTAACGAGCAGTTCTTC.

This clonotype was seen a handful of times. The CDR3 nucleotides are TGCAGCGTTGGGACAGGGACCGATGAGCAGTTCTTC. This encodes CSVGTGTDEQFF. The chain links TRBV29-1 to TRBJ2-1, with TRBD1 matching 8 bases. Losses at the gene ends were 4 bases for V and 8 bases for J; bases not matched to a gene: 4. This CDR3 is built from 12 residues. The germline V gene has CDR1 SQVTM and CDR2 ANQGSEA.

The chain links TRBV7-9 to TRBJ1-2; 7 bases match TRBD1. The CDR3 runs to 15 residues. Unmatched junction bases numbered 13, after V lost 4 bases and J lost 8 bases. Germline V CDR1 and CDR2: SEHNR, FQNEAQ (reference sequence). The CDR3 sequence: CASSSTGEARLGYTF. The CDR3 DNA is TGTGCCAGCAGCTCCACAGGGGAAGCCCGGTTGGGCTACACCTTC.

The CDR3 sequence is CASSARGGEAEQYF. The CDR3 bases are TGTGCCAGCAGCGCCCGCGGGGGGGAGGCGGAGCAGTACTTC. The J gene is TRBJ2-7, the V gene TRBV7-3; TRBD2 matches 9 bases. V dropped 5 bases and J dropped 7; count of bases not matched to a gene: 9. Per germline, CDR1 SGHTA and CDR2 FQGTGA. The CDR3 is 14 amino acids.

This chain joins TRBV10-3 and TRBJ1-1, with D perhaps matching TRBD1 (5 bases). CDR3 length equals 11 residues. V was trimmed by 8 bases and J by 1 base, leaving 5 bases between them. In germline, CDR1 is ENHRY, CDR2 SYGVKD. CDR3 DNA sequence: TGTGCCATCGGACAGAACACTGAAGCTTTCTTT. Translation: CAIGQNTEAFF.

In its sample, this clonotype was seen a few times. The genes are TRBV4-2 and TRBJ2-7, with 8 bases matching TRBD1. Germline CDR1 LGHNA, CDR2 YNFKEQ. Trimming at V came to 1 base and at J to 1 base, leaving 6 bases not matched to a gene. This CDR3 has 16 residues. CDR3 protein: CASSQGPGQVSYEQYF. The DNA for the CDR3 is TGTGCCAGCAGCCAAGGCCCGGGACAGGTGTCCTACGAGCAGTACTTC.

This clonotype turned up a few times. CDR3 sequence (DNA): TGTGCCAGCAGCCTCACCCGGACAGGGCTGGACATTCAGTACTTC. The encoded protein is CASSLTRTGLDIQYF. The V and J genes are TRBV7-2 and TRBJ2-4; 8 bases line up with TRBD1. V dropped 5 bases and J dropped 8; count of bases not matched to a gene: 11. Germline CDR1 SGHTA, CDR2 FQGNSA. The CDR3 is 15 residues long.

This clonotype was observed a few times. The chain couples TRBV12-3 or TRBV12-4 to TRBJ1-1; no definite D call. Between the trimmed V and J ends, which lost 2 bases and 3 bases, there was a span of 10 bases. The CDR3 loop spans 14 amino acids. DNA for the CDR3: TGTGCCAGCAGTTTACCGGGGATTCACACTGAAGCTTTCTTT. This encodes CASSLPGIHTEAFF.